This T cell receptor beta chain was sequenced during a study of OX40 agonist ivuxolimab in advanced cancers. As for the study in general: Patients received ivuxolimab, an intravenous treatment, every 2 weeks at 0.01 to 10 mg/kg. Partial responses occurred in Three dose-escalation patients, one with hepatocellular carcinoma and two with cutaneous melanoma.

The CDR3 consists of 19 residues. Germline trimming cut 1 base from V and 3 bases from J; bases unmatched to any gene: 10. Germline V gene data show CDR1 as LGHNA and CDR2 as YNFKEQ. Produced via immunoSEQ multiplex PCR; TCRdb's table is partial and in-frame only. In the table there are around 72,000 clones, roughly 80% of which are singletons. Study conclusions and caveats: Undetermined was the antigen specificity of the expanded peripheral T cells.

Worth noting for this clone: The antigen is undetermined.

The sequence was collected from an adult with an advanced solid tumor such as melanoma, head and neck, liver or kidney cancer. Sequences were derived from CD4+ or CD8+ T cells sorted from blood, sampled in a trial of the OX40 agonist ivuxolimab. The chain recombines TRBV4-2 with TRBJ2-1; TRBD2 matches 12 bases. Here the CDR3 reads CASSQALAGGPQDYNEQFF. The CDR3 bases are TGTGCCAGCAGCCAAGCCCTAGCGGGAGGGCCCCAGGACTACAATGAGCAGTTCTTC.